This is a list of T cell receptor beta chains from one sample in a study of blood T cell repertoires in COVID-19. The protocol was immunoSEQ multiplex PCR, while the TCRdb copy is restricted to in-frame clones and leaves out a portion. The sample has approximately 100,000 clones; around 86% are singletons. Sequenced input: peripheral blood. The receptors here all came from a woman aged 80 or older with active or convalescent COVID-19. Each CDR3 is given with its conserved first and last residue. A D gene is named only where the DNA matches it firmly. Rows may omit the clone size; those that give it use once, few, many or a size class.

TRBD1 TRBJ2-7 TRBV9 NA CASSAQTGATYEQYF TGTGCCAGCAGCGCCCAGACAGGGGCAACCTACGAGCAGTACTTC
TRBD1 TRBJ1-4 TRBV30 NA CAWRTGGREKLFF TGTGCCTGGCGGACAGGGGGACGCGAAAAACTGTTTTTT
TRBD1 TRBJ1-4 TRBV6-5 NA CASRTGLVEKLFF TGTGCCAGCAGGACAGGGCTTGTTGAAAAACTGTTTTTT
NA TRBJ1-3 TRBV18 NA CASSPESSGNTIYF TGTGCCAGCTCACCAGAGAGCTCTGGAAACACCATATATTTT
TRBD1 TRBJ1-4 TRBV5-4 few CASSLGSSGTGGEKLFF TGTGCCAGCAGCTTAGGATCTTCCGGGACAGGGGGTGAAAAACTGTTTTTT
TRBD2 TRBJ2-3 TRBV7-9 NA CASSSLAGKTSTDTQYF TGTGCCAGCAGCTCGCTAGCGGGGAAAACTAGCACAGATACGCAGTATTTT
NA TRBJ1-5 TRBV7-2 NA CASSLGAGRRNQPQHF TGTGCCAGCAGCCTCGGGGCAGGGAGGCGCAATCAGCCCCAGCATTTT
NA TRBJ1-4 TRBV4-2 once CASSQHWGEANEKLFF TGTGCCAGCAGCCAGCATTGGGGAGAGGCCAATGAAAAACTGTTTTTT
NA TRBJ1-3 TRBV9 NA CASSARGTSRGNTIYF TGTGCCAGCAGCGCGAGAGGGACTTCGAGGGGAAACACCATATATTTT
NA TRBJ1-5 TRBV6-5 once CASSYGGGRSNQPQHF TGTGCCAGCAGTTACGGCGGGGGTCGGAGCAATCAGCCCCAGCATTTT
NA TRBJ1-3 TRBV21-1 few CASSKSRGPGNTIYF TGTGCCAGCAGCAAAAGTAGGGGTCCCGGAAACACCATATATTTT
TRBD2 TRBJ2-3 TRBV6-2/TRBV6-3 NA CASSYGAGDSTDTQYF TGTGCCAGCAGTTACGGAGCGGGAGATAGCACAGATACGCAGTATTTT
TRBD1 TRBJ1-6 TRBV6-5 NA CASSYSLDRAHSPLHF TGTGCCAGCAGTTACTCATTGGACAGGGCTCATTCACCCCTCCACTTT
NA TRBJ1-4 TRBV12-3/TRBV12-4 NA CASKQNNEKLFF TGTGCCAGCAAACAGAATAATGAAAAACTGTTTTTT
NA TRBJ1-2 TRBV5-4 few CASSLSQGGGYTF TGTGCCAGCAGCTTGTCCCAGGGTGGTGGCTACACCTTC